Described below is a single TCR beta chain sequence and its context. Its target is unknown. J was trimmed by 0 bases and V by 0 bases; bases with no gene match: 2. CDR3 length: 15 amino acids. CDR1 is SGHRS and CDR2 is YFSETQ in the germline V gene. These data are taken from a study of graft-versus-host responses after intestinal transplantation. Looking at the study overall: Multivisceral, liver-intestinal, or isolated intestinal grafts went to recipients.

Repertoires were generated with immunoSEQ multiplex PCR, while TCRdb's copy carries only in-frame clones and drops some. The sample shows some 92,000 clones, roughly 92% of them seen only once. Study conclusions and caveats: The recipient marrow held GvH clones, and some of them showed up first in ileum or blood. Some patients had graft-donor T cell macrochimerism. In their allografts, the ratios of graft-versus-host to host-versus-graft T cell clones were high. The highest levels of circulating GvH clones went along with early declines in HvG clones after transplant.

V gene TRBV5-1 combines with J gene TRBJ1-1, with 7 bases that match TRBD1. The input for sequencing was unstimulated CD4+ T cells sorted from spleen or lymph node cells, taken before intestinal transplant. The receptor comes from a human donor who received an intestinal transplant. CDR3 nucleotide sequence: TGCGCCAGCAGCTTGGGCGGGACAGTGAACACTGAAGCTTTCTTT. It encodes CASSLGGTVNTEAFF.